This TCR beta chain was obtained from a study of shared clonotypes between healthy human individuals. Sequencing was at deep level. Sequencing on ten immunoSEQ deep assay plates was performed for unsorted PBMC DNA. Repertoires were generated with immunoSEQ multiplex PCR, while TCRdb's copy carries only in-frame clones and drops some. This sample yields some 490,000 clones, of which around four fifths are seen a single time; about 11% belongs to the top ten. With regard to this clone: As yet, its antigen is unknown.

This CDR3 has 13 amino acids. Trimming took 7 bases from V and 8 from J; bases not matched to a gene: 7. From germline, CDR1 is MNHEY and CDR2 SVGAGI. Study outcomes and limitations: Having only a few donors restricted how much genetic and exposure-history diversity was captured.

Donation came from healthy HIV-negative adults that had no recent acute infections or vaccinations. Sequenced sample: PBMCs. V and J are TRBV6-5 and TRBJ1-2, with 10 positions matching TRBD1. This clonotype was sampled from a woman aged 40 to 49 in good health. Some clones in this sample may be carry-over from other donors' samples. Here the CDR3 reads CASTGTGEGGYTF. The CDR3 bases are TGTGCCAGCACCGGGACAGGGGAAGGAGGCTACACCTTC.